The entry below describes one T cell receptor (beta chain). Its binding antigen is unknown. This may stem from a read error, because a much larger clone lies one nucleotide away. V is shortened by 11 bases, J by 0 bases, and the region joining them spans 23 bases. From cysteine to phenylalanine, the CDR3 is 18 amino acids long. Just CDR3 DNA is preserved here, 54 bases in frame from base 1. CDR1 is given as LNHDA and CDR2 as SQIVND, both from the germline V gene (reference sequence). The sample comes from a study of T cells in Graves' hyperthyroidism and ophthalmopathy (dated 2019 in TCRdb). With regard to the full study: Peripheral blood samples were taken at initial diagnosis, before any treatment was given. TCR V-J signatures able to tell the groups apart were searched for in a discovery cohort of approximately 95 patients, of whom over 40 had Graves' ophthalmopathy and more than 55 had stable Graves' hyperthyroidism. Prospective prediction of ophthalmopathy was tested in an independent validation cohort of about 19 hyperthyroidism patients and 17 patients who later progressed to ophthalmopathy. The 100 discovery patients were divided at random into training and test sets in a 7:3 ratio. In addition, the study compared T-cell repertoires in thyroid tissue and in blood from five to seven Graves' hyperthyroidism patients. Once sampling was done, hyperthyroidism patients were given methimazole at a starting dose of 30 mg daily, whereas ophthalmopathy patients were given high-dose intravenous methylprednisolone. The paper reports TCR Vbeta CDR3 sequencing of approximately 130 peripheral blood samples: around 45 ophthalmopathy, under 80 hyperthyroidism and some 17 progressor patients.

The TCR beta CDR3 regions were amplified from the RNA transcripts. The first round of RT-PCR for the TCR CDR3 was performed with the HTBI primer set and the Qiagen OneStep RT-PCR kit. Libraries were constructed in a second round of multiplex PCR, after which size selection and purification were performed. Sequencing of the libraries was done on an Illumina HiSeq2000 using paired-end 100 bp reads. The paper's processing steps were these. Raw data were processed with SOAPnuke, discarding reads with adapters, uncalled bases, mean Phred below 15, or no exact constant-primer or identifier match. COPE v1.2.5 was used to merge high-quality paired reads, and clonotypes were defined as unique nucleotide sequences. MiTCR v1.1 was used to align clonotypes to the IMGT TRBV, TRBD and TRBJ reference segments. Only V-J combinations with frequency above 0.0001, covering about 99% of repertoires, were analysed. The TCS score was defined as F50 (clonal expansion) divided by E x V (chaos), with BLOSUM62-based TCRdist calculated between CDR3 peptides within each V-J. Welch's t-statistics and random forest reduced several hundred V-J features to roughly 13, which were used in a naive Bayes classifier (R e1071). The public reads were quality trimmed at Q25 with fastp and then assembled into clones with MiXCR by TCRdb, keeping productive beta chains. Identical CDR3 protein sequences are pooled into one entry, listed with their most common genes and DNA. These V and J calls are TCRdb output, not the study's own analysis. In this sample the table shows more than 300,000 distinct CDR3 sequences, roughly 17% of which occur a single time. In total, the top ten clones hold roughly a third of the sample.

Beyond this particular receptor, the publication reports: In validation, the model predicted progression to ophthalmopathy a median of around six months before onset, with around 70% sensitivity and more than 72% specificity. A model built on a 13 V-J signature distinguished ophthalmopathy from stable hyperthyroidism, reaching around 87% sensitivity and around 81% specificity in cross-validation and 80%/75% in testing. Blood samples also contained most of the expanded thyroid clonotypes (frequency above 0.001), which suggests that blood repertoires may reflect thyroid immune responses. Sample size was not statistically predetermined, and blinding of investigators to group allocation was not performed.

Hyperthyroidism patients were newly diagnosed, with disease duration under 2 months, and aged 18 to 65 years. Patients with uncontrolled infections, other autoimmune diseases, pregnancy or lactation were excluded. Clinical symptoms, serum thyroxine and TRAb, thyroid ultrasound, and orbital computed tomography formed the basis for the diagnoses. Blood from progressor patients was drawn when they were first diagnosed with hyperthyroidism, before any ophthalmopathy symptoms appeared. Ficoll-Paque density gradient centrifugation was used to isolate PBMCs from around 10 ml of fresh peripheral blood. Patients classed as progressors first received a Graves' hyperthyroidism diagnosis and then went on to develop ophthalmopathy during follow-up. Total RNA was extracted with Trizol reagent, and quality was checked on an Agilent 2100 Bioanalyzer.

The receptor was isolated from a woman younger than 45 with Graves' hyperthyroidism that later progressed to Graves' ophthalmopathy. The sequence is built from TRBV19 and TRBJ1-6; TRBD1 is perhaps the D gene, given 5 matching bases. The source material was blood. The nucleotide sequence is given as TGTGCCGGTCGGGACCCATCCAAGGGGAGCTCCTATAATTCACCCCTCCACTTT. Its coded protein is CAGRDPSKGSSYNSPLHF.